This TCR beta chain was captured by sequencing in a study of cytomegalovirus exposure and HLA in healthy donors. PCR involved 60 Vbeta and 13 Jbeta primers. TCRdb's copy holds only in-frame clones and misses some; the assay was immunoSEQ multiplex PCR. This table holds some 130,000 clones, more than 70% found once. V lost 3 bases to trimming and J lost 4 bases; unmatched junction nucleotides: 9. This CDR3 is 15 amino acids long. Germline loops: CDR1 GTSNPN, CDR2 SVGIG (reference sequence). Study findings and constraints: Rarity characterized most TCR sequences, yet some public TCRs appeared in many donors. Highly shared variants forming one cluster were likely a sequencing artifact. A later analysis showed TCR association rates differing by HLA locus, peaking at DRB1 and lowest at HLA-C. It was confirmed in vitro that three of the CMV-associated chains were specific for CMV antigens.

On this clone itself: No antigen is known for it.

Sequenced material: PBMCs. This receptor was taken from a man aged 25 to 45 in good health and CMV-seronegative. The chain recombines TRBV30 with TRBJ2-7; TRBD2 agrees at 10 bases. The CDR3 sequence is CAWRLAGSGNYEQYF. CDR3 DNA: TGTGCCTGGAGACTAGCGGGGTCGGGCAATTACGAGCAGTACTTC.